This TCR beta chain originates from a study of cytomegalovirus exposure and HLA in healthy donors. V was pared by 0 bases and J by 2 bases, with 11 bases between. Germline loops: CDR1 LGHNA, CDR2 YSLEER. The CDR3 has 16 residues. This table comes from immunoSEQ multiplex PCR, and its TCRdb copy is limited to in-frame clones, with some not included. The sample records 250,000 to 400,000 clones, 88% being singletons. Sequencing used PBMCs. The chain is built from TRBV4-3 and TRBJ2-1; the D gene is possibly TRBD2 (5 bases). The source of this sequence is a man aged 25 to 40 in good health and CMV-seronegative. The CDR3 DNA reads as TGCGCCAGCAGCCAAGATAGGAGGCCTGCCTACAATGAGCAGTTCTTC. The encoded protein is CASSQDRRPAYNEQFF.